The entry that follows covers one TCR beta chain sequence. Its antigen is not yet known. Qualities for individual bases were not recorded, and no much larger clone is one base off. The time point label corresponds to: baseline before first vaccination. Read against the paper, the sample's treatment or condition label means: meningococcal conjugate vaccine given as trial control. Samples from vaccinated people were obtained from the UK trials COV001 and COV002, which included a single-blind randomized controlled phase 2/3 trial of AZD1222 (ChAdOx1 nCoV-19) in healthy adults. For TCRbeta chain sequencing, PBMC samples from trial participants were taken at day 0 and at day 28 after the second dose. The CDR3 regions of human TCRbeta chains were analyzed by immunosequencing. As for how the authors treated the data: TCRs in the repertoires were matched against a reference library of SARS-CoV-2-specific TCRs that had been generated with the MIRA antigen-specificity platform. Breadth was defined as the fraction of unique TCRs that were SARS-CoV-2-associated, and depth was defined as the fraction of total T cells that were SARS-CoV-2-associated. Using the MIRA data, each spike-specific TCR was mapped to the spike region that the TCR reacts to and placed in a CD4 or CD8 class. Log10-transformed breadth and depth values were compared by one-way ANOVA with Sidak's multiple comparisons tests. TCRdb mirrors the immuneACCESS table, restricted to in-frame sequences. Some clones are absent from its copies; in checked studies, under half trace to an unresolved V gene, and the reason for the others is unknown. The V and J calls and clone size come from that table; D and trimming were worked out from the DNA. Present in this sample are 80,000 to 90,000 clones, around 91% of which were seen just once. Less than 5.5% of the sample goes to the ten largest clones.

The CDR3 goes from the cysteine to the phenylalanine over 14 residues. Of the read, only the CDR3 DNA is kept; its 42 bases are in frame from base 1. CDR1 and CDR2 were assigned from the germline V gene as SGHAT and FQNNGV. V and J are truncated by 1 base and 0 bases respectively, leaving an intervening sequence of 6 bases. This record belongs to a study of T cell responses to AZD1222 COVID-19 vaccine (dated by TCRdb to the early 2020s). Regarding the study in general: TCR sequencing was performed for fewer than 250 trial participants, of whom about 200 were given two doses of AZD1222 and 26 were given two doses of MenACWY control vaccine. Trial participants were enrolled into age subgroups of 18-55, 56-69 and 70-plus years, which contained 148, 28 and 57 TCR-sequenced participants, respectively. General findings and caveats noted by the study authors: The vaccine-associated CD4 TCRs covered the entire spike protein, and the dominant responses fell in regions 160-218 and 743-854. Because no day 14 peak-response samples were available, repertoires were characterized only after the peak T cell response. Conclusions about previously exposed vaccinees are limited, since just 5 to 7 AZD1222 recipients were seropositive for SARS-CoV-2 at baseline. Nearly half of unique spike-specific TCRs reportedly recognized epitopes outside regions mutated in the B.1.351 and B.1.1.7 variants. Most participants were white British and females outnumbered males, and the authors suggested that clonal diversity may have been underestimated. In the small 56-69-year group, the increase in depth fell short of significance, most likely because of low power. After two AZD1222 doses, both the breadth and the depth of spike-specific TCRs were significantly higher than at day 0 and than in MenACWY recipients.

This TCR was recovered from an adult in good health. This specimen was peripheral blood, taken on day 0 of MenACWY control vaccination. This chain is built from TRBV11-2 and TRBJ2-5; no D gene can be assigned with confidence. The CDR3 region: CASSLGDHQETQYF. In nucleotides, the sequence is TGTGCCAGCAGCTTAGGCGACCACCAAGAGACCCAGTACTTC.